This T cell receptor beta chain was sequenced for a study of blood T cell repertoires in COVID-19. Study summary: The United States, Italy and Spain were the sources of the acute and convalescent COVID-19 samples. T cells, B-cell-depleted T cells, or PBMCs supplied cDNA or gDNA.

Deletions cut 5 bases from V and 4 bases from J, with 10 bases between. Germline assignment: CDR1 SGHNT and CDR2 YENEEA. This CDR3 contains 13 residues. Per the original data handling: Amplification of reference gene primers was used by the study to estimate nucleated cell counts. Using immunoSEQ multiplex PCR, the repertoire was profiled, and TCRdb retains in-frame clones only, with some absent. From that table come the V and J calls and clone size; the DNA was used to work out D and trimming. The sample includes 200,000 to 250,000 clones, 86% of them seen just once. This receptor was taken from a man aged 25 to 40 who had recovered from COVID-19. Material: peripheral blood. This chain joins TRBV11-3 and TRBJ2-3; the D is unclear. CDR3 nucleotides: TGTGCCAGCAGCCTGCTAGGAGCAGATACGCAGTATTTT. This gives the protein CASSLLGADTQYF.